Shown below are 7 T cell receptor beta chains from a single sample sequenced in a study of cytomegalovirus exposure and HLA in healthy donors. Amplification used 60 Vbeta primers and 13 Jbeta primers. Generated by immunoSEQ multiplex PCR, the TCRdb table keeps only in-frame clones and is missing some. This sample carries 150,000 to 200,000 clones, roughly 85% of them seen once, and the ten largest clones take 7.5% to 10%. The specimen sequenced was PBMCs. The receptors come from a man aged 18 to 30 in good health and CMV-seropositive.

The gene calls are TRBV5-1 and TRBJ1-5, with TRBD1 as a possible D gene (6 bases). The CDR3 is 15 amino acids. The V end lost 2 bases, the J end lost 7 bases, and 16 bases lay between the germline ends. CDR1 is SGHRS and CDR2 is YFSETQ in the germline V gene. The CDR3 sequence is CASSFDGGAGQPQHF. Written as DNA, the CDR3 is TGCGCCAGCAGCTTTGACGGGGGGGCAGGGCAGCCCCAGCATTTT.

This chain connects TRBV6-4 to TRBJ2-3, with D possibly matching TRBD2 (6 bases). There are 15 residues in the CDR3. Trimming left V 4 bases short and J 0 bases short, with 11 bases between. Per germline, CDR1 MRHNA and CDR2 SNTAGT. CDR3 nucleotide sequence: TGTGCCAGCAGTGGGGAAGGGAGGAGCACAGATACGCAGTATTTT. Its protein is CASSGEGRSTDTQYF.

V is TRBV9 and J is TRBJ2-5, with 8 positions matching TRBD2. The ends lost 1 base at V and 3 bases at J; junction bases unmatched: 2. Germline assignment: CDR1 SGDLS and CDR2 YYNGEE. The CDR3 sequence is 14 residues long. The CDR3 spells CASSVTGGEETQYF. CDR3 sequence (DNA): TGTGCCAGCAGCGTAACGGGGGGGGAAGAGACCCAGTACTTC.

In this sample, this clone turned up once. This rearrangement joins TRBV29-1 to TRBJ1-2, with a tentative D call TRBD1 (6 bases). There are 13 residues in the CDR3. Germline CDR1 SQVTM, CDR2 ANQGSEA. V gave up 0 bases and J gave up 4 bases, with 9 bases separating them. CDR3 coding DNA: TGCAGCGTTGAAGACAGGGGTGGCTATGGCTACACCTTC. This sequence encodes CSVEDRGGYGYTF.

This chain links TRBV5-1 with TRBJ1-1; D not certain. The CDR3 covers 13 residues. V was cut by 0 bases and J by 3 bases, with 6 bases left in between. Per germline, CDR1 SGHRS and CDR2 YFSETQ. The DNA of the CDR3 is TGCGCCAGCAGCTTGGACGGTTACACTGAAGCTTTCTTT. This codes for CASSLDGYTEAFF.

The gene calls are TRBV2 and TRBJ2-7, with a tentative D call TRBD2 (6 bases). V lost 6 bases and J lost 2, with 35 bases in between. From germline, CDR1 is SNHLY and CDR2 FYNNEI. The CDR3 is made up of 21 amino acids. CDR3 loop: CASSAIQTGTVVPGTTYEQYF. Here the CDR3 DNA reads TGTGCCAGCAGCGCTATCCAGACCGGGACTGTGGTCCCCGGAACGACCTACGAGCAGTACTTC.

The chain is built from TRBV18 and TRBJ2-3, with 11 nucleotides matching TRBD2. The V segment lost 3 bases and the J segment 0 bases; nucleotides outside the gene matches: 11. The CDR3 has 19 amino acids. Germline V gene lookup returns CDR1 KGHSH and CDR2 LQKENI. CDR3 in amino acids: CASSPGLAGILSSTDTQYF. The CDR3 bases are TGTGCCAGCTCACCCGGACTAGCGGGCATCTTATCTAGCACAGATACGCAGTATTTT.